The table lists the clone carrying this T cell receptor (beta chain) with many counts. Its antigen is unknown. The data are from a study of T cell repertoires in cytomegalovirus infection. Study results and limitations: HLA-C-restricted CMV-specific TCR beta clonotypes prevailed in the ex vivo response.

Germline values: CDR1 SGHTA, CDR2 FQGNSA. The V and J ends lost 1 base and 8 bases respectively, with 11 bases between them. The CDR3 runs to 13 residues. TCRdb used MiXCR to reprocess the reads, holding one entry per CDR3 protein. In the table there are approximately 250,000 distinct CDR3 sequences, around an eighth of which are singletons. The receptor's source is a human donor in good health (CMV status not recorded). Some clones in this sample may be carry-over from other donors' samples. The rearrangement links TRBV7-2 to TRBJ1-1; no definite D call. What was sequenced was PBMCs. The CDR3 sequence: CASSLDPGEEAFF. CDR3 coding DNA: TGTGCCAGCAGCTTAGATCCGGGTGAAGAAGCTTTCTTT.